Below, 32 T cell receptor beta chains from the same sample are listed, as sequenced in a study of PD-1 blockade in classical Hodgkin lymphoma. Every patient had relapsed following autologous stem cell transplantation, and cohorts differed in brentuximab vedotin exposure. The assay was immunoSEQ multiplex PCR, and TCRdb's table has in-frame clones only and misses some. The sample carries about 85,000 clones, 80% to 95% recorded once. Sequenced material: peripheral blood mononuclear cells (PBMCs), taken before the second cycle of nivolumab. All receptors come from a human donor with classical Hodgkin lymphoma.

This chain links TRBV28 with TRBJ2-1; D not resolved. V was clipped by 2 bases and J by 12 bases, with 17 bases between them. Looked up from germline, CDR1 is MDHEN and CDR2 is SYDVKM. The CDR3 extends over 14 amino acids. CDR3 bases: TGTGCCAGCAGTTTAATAAGATGGCAAGTAGGGCAGTTCTTC. Its protein is CASSLIRWQVGQFF.

V usage is TRBV27 and J usage is TRBJ2-2, with 9 bases matching TRBD2. V was clipped by 2 bases and J by 3 bases; unmatched bases: 7. This CDR3 has 17 amino acids. Germline V gives CDR1 MNHEY, CDR2 SMNVEV (reference sequence). CDR3 region: CASSLGPGLAHTGELFF. For the CDR3, the DNA is TGTGCCAGCAGTTTAGGGCCGGGACTAGCTCACACCGGGGAGCTGTTTTTT.

The V gene is TRBV10-2, the J gene TRBJ2-2, with TRBD2 matching 11 bases. The CDR3 runs to 21 residues. Trimming removed 3 bases from V and 1 base from J; junction bases left unmatched: 16. Germline V gene sequence: CDR1 WSHSY, CDR2 SAAADI. CDR3 sequence: CASSDDPWLVAGGGNTGELFF. In DNA, the CDR3 is TGCGCCAGCAGTGACGACCCCTGGCTGGTAGCGGGAGGGGGGAACACCGGGGAGCTGTTTTTT.

About this clone itself: At the DNA level, this CDR3 is encoded by other sequences in the same sample as well. V usage is TRBV27 and J usage is TRBJ2-7; D might be TRBD1 or TRBD2, each matching 6 bases. The V gene lost 7 bases and the J gene lost 3 bases, with 10 bases spanning the gap. The CDR3 spans 12 residues. The germline V gene has CDR1 MNHEY and CDR2 SMNVEV (reference sequence). The CDR3 region is CASTGGRYEQYF. The DNA of the CDR3 is TGTGCCAGCACTGGGGGGCGCTACGAGCAGTACTTC.

The chain recombines TRBV9 with TRBJ1-1; D gene uncertain. There are 15 residues in the CDR3. V shed 0 bases and J shed 11 bases, with 20 bases lying between them. The germline V gene has CDR1 SGDLS and CDR2 YYNGEE. The CDR3 DNA sequence: TGTGCCAGCAGCGTAGCATCTACCGCTGGATTTAAGGCTTTCTTT. Translation: CASSVASTAGFKAFF.

This sequence joins TRBV2 and TRBJ2-3; 7 bases align to TRBD2. V lost 6 bases and J lost 7; bases outside the gene matches: 7. In germline, CDR1 is SNHLY, CDR2 FYNNEI. CDR3 size: 13 residues. CDR3 coding DNA: TGTGCCAGCAGCCCGAGGGACTACTATACGCAGTATTTT. This encodes CASSPRDYYTQYF.

The V call is TRBV28, the J call TRBJ2-5; D uncertain. This CDR3 is built from 12 residues. Trimming took 7 bases from V and 1 from J, leaving 7 bases between them. The V gene's germline CDR1 is MDHEN and CDR2 SYDVKM. CDR3 amino acids: CASMGLQETQYF. The CDR3, as DNA: TGTGCCAGCATGGGCCTCCAAGAGACCCAGTACTTC. Combining the CDR3 with reference TRBV28 and TRBJ2-5 gives the whole variable domain DVKVTQSSRYLVKRTGEKVFLECVQDMDHENMFWYRQDPGLGLRLIYFSYDVKMKEKGDIPEGYSVSREKKERFSLILESASTNQTSMYLCASMGLQETQYFGPGTRLLVL.

This chain connects TRBV28 to TRBJ2-1, with TRBD2 as a possible D gene (6 bases). The CDR3 is 16 residues long. The V gene lost 5 bases and the J gene lost 4 bases, with 18 bases spanning the gap. Germline CDR1 and CDR2: MDHEN and SYDVKM. CDR3 nucleotide sequence: TGTGCCAGCAGTCCCCCCTGGGGCGGGATTTACAATGAGCAGTTCTTC. Translated, it gives CASSPPWGGIYNEQFF.

This chain joins TRBV12-5 and TRBJ2-5; D not certain. The length of the CDR3 is 14 residues. V gave up 3 bases and J gave up 5 bases, with 13 bases separating them. Per germline, CDR1 LGHNT and CDR2 FRNRAP. CDR3 in amino acids: CASGFPETLETQYF. The CDR3 DNA reads TGTGCTAGTGGTTTTCCGGAAACTCTGGAGACCCAGTACTTC.

The chain couples TRBV10-3 to TRBJ2-3, with 8 bases lining up with TRBD2. There are 14 residues in the CDR3. The J segment lost 0 bases and the V segment lost 4 bases, leaving 0 bases of the junction unmatched. Germline V CDR1 and CDR2: ENHRY, SYGVKD. CDR3 region: CAISGGGSTDTQYF. The CDR3 bases are TGTGCCATCAGTGGCGGGGGGAGCACAGATACGCAGTATTTT.

The chain has TRBV18 and TRBJ2-3; D call uncertain. The germline V gene encodes CDR1 KGHSH and CDR2 LQKENI. The CDR3 is made up of 16 amino acids. Trimming removed 3 bases at V and 6 bases at J, with 19 bases between. In DNA, the CDR3 is TGTGCCAGCTCACCGGGTTTAGTACAAACTGGGGATACGCAGTATTTT. Residues: CASSPGLVQTGDTQYF.

The rearrangement joins TRBV11-2 to TRBJ2-7; 8 bases are a match to TRBD1. From germline, CDR1 is SGHAT and CDR2 FQNNGV. V trimming: 5 bases; J trimming: 6 bases; junction bases outside the gene matches: 12. The CDR3 length is 15 residues. DNA for the CDR3: TGTGCCAGCAGCCCCACCGAGTGGCAGGGGGCCGAGCAGTACTTC. It specifies CASSPTEWQGAEQYF.

The chain couples TRBV27 to TRBJ2-7; tentative D call: TRBD1 (5 bases). Germline V gene lookup returns CDR1 MNHEY and CDR2 SMNVEV (reference sequence). Between the trimmed V and J ends, which lost 1 base and 7 bases, there was a span of 14 bases. There are 14 residues in the CDR3. CDR3 region: CASSLLAGPVEQYF. The CDR3 nucleotides are TGTGCCAGCAGTTTATTGGCAGGGCCGGTAGAGCAGTACTTC.

The rearrangement links TRBV28 to TRBJ2-3, with D hard to call. This CDR3 region has 12 residues. Germline V CDR1 and CDR2: MDHEN, SYDVKM. V lost 2 bases and J 4 bases, leaving 4 bases between the germline ends. The CDR3 loop is CASSLLADTQYF. The DNA for the CDR3 is TGTGCCAGCAGTTTACTCGCAGATACGCAGTATTTT.

This chain connects TRBV5-1 to TRBJ2-7; no firm D call. CDR3 length equals 18 residues. Germline CDR1 SGHRS, CDR2 YFSETQ. V lost 4 bases to trimming and J lost 2 bases, with 25 bases between them. CDR3 in amino acids: CASSPAVSQGYVTYEQYF. As DNA, the CDR3 is TGCGCCAGCAGCCCCGCCGTAAGTCAAGGCTACGTAACCTACGAGCAGTACTTC.

This chain joins TRBV10-3 and TRBJ1-4; TRBD1 agrees at 9 bases. This CDR3 is 15 amino acids long. CDR1 and CDR2 (germline): ENHRY, SYGVKD. Trimming removed 6 bases from V and 3 bases from J; junction bases left unmatched: 5. The CDR3 loop is CAIRGTGPPNEKLFF. In nucleotides, the CDR3 is TGTGCCATCAGAGGGACAGGGCCGCCTAATGAAAAACTGTTTTTT.

The chain has TRBV6-6 and TRBJ2-4, with a possible D match to TRBD2 (6 bases). Germline V gene lookup returns CDR1 MNHNY and CDR2 SVGAGI (reference sequence). There are 16 residues in the CDR3. V lost 5 bases to trimming and J lost 0 bases, with 14 bases between them. The CDR3 sequence: CASSPPGDLAKNIQYF. In DNA form, the CDR3 reads TGTGCCAGCAGTCCCCCGGGGGATCTAGCCAAAAACATTCAGTACTTC.

The V gene is TRBV30, the J gene TRBJ1-1; D perhaps matches TRBD1 (5 bases). CDR1 and CDR2 from the germline V gene are GTSNPN and SVGIG (reference sequence). The CDR3 covers 15 residues. V was shortened by 2 bases and J by 4 bases, with 17 bases between the two germline ends. The CDR3 nucleotides read TGTGCCTGGAGTTTTTCAGGGAATTTATTCACTGAAGCTTTCTTT. It specifies CAWSFSGNLFTEAFF. Filled out from reference TRBV30 and TRBJ1-1, the complete variable domain reads SQTIHQWPATLVQPVGSPLSLECTVEGTSNPNLYWYRQAAGRGLQLLFYSVGIGQISSEVPQNLSASRPQDRQFILSSKKLLLSDSGFYLCAWSFSGNLFTEAFFGQGTRLTVV.

The V and J genes are TRBV28 and TRBJ2-7; TRBD1 matches 7 bases. Germline V gene lookup returns CDR1 MDHEN and CDR2 SYDVKM. V was pared by 2 bases and J by 6 bases, with 7 bases of the junction left unmatched. The CDR3 has 14 amino acids. The CDR3 reads CASSLKLRGPEQYF. CDR3 DNA: TGTGCCAGCAGTTTAAAATTAAGGGGGCCCGAGCAGTACTTC.

The chain is built from TRBV10-3 and TRBJ2-1; 12 bases agree with TRBD2. The CDR3 spans 18 residues. V shed 4 bases, J shed 5 bases, and the junction held 12 bases outside the gene matches. Germline CDR1 ENHRY, CDR2 SYGVKD. This chain's CDR3 is CAISAFIETSGRNNEQFF. The CDR3 DNA follows: TGTGCCATCAGTGCCTTTATCGAGACTAGCGGGAGAAACAATGAGCAGTTCTTC.

The chain employs TRBV18 and TRBJ2-7; TRBD1 is a possible D gene (6 bases). This CDR3 has 14 amino acids. The germline V and J ends were trimmed by 1 base and 3 bases, with 10 bases remaining between them. Germline V lookup: CDR1 KGHSH, CDR2 LQKENI. This CDR3 reads CASSPRRDNYEQYF. CDR3 DNA: TGTGCCAGCTCACCACGACGGGACAACTACGAGCAGTACTTC.

DNA for the CDR3: TGCGCCAGCAGCTTGGAGGGGTCAGCTTATCAGCCCCAGCATTTT. Translated, it gives CASSLEGSAYQPQHF. The J gene is TRBJ1-5, the V gene TRBV5-1; tentatively, D is TRBD1 (5 bases). The CDR3 has 15 amino acids. Trimming cost V 0 bases and J 5 bases, with 12 bases left between them. CDR1 and CDR2 from the germline V gene are SGHRS and YFSETQ.

The CDR3 sequence: CAWSAGGGPLGYTF. The CDR3 nucleotides are TGTGCCTGGAGTGCCGGGGGAGGACCTCTGGGCTACACCTTC. This chain uses TRBV30 with TRBJ1-2; TRBD1 is a possible D gene (5 bases). Germline lookup yields CDR1 GTSNPN and CDR2 SVGIG (reference sequence). Trimming removed 1 base from V and 8 bases from J, with 17 bases in between. The CDR3 has 14 amino acids.

This clone appeared once. The DNA for the CDR3 is TGTGCCAGCAGTTCATTAGGGGATAATCAGCCCCAGCATTTT. It yields the protein CASSSLGDNQPQHF. The chain is built from TRBV6-5 and TRBJ1-5; maybe TRBD1 (5 bases). Germline V gives CDR1 MNHEY, CDR2 SVGAGI. Trimming removed 4 bases at V and 4 bases at J, with 11 bases between. This CDR3 contains 14 residues.

The chain is built from TRBV7-9 and TRBJ2-3, with 10 bases aligning to TRBD2. The CDR3 is 15 amino acids. Germline V gene lookup returns CDR1 SEHNR and CDR2 FQNEAQ (reference sequence). The V segment lost 5 bases and the J segment 3 bases; nucleotides outside the gene matches: 5. CDR3 DNA: TGTGCCAGCAGCCAAAGCGGGAGGGCGACAGATACGCAGTATTTT. Encoded protein: CASSQSGRATDTQYF.

This chain joins TRBV7-2 and TRBJ1-5; D is perhaps TRBD1 (5 bases). Germline CDR1 is SGHTA and CDR2 is FQGNSA. This CDR3 is 16 amino acids long. V lost 0 bases, J lost 3 bases, and 12 bases lay in between. The DNA for the CDR3 is TGTGCCAGCAGCTTAGCCCAGTGGGGGAACAATCAGCCCCAGCATTTT. Encoded protein: CASSLAQWGNNQPQHF.

The chain carries TRBV4-1 and TRBJ1-2; no definite D call. There are 15 residues in the CDR3. Between the trimmed V and J ends, which lost 3 bases and 6 bases, there was a span of 17 bases. Germline assignment: CDR1 MGHRA and CDR2 YSYEKL. In DNA, the CDR3 is TGCGCCAGCAGCCATGAACCGCCGGGAGGAGATGGCTACACCTTC. This sequence encodes CASSHEPPGGDGYTF.

The chain recombines TRBV6-4 with TRBJ1-2, with 8 bases aligning to TRBD1. The CDR3 consists of 13 residues. Germline V gene lookup returns CDR1 MRHNA and CDR2 SNTAGT. The trim removed 5 bases at V and 8 bases at J, leaving 7 bases unmatched. This CDR3 reads CASSPYDRGGYTF. Written as DNA, the CDR3 is TGTGCCAGCAGTCCCTACGACAGGGGCGGCTACACCTTC.

This chain links TRBV6-5 with TRBJ2-5, with 9 bases identical to TRBD2. TRBJ2-7 matches the DNA end more closely, so the J call is doubtful. In germline, CDR1 is MNHEY, CDR2 SVGAGI. The CDR3 sequence is 16 residues long. CDR3: CASSYGSGGRAYEQYF. For the CDR3, the DNA is TGTGCCAGCAGTTACGGCTCGGGCGGGAGGGCCTACGAGCAGTACTTC.

As DNA, the CDR3 is TGTGCCAGCAGCAAAAAAAAAGGTAGCAAGCGGGAATCGGCCGGGGAGCTGTTTTTT. Protein product: CASSKKKGSKRESAGELFF. The chain combines TRBV21-1 with TRBJ2-2; no check of the table's D call, TRBD2, against the DNA was made. TRBV21-1 is a pseudogene segment. The CDR3 spans 19 residues.

The rearrangement uses TRBV28 and TRBJ1-4; D is possibly TRBD1 (6 bases). The CDR3 totals 15 residues. V shed 0 bases and J shed 5 bases, with 10 bases lying between them. Germline V gene lookup returns CDR1 MDHEN and CDR2 SYDVKM. CDR3 region: CASSLWQGLNEKLFF. Here the CDR3 DNA reads TGTGCCAGCAGTTTATGGCAGGGGTTAAATGAAAAACTGTTTTTT.

This sequence joins TRBV7-9 and TRBJ1-3; D ambiguous. This CDR3 spans 18 amino acids. Trimming cost V 4 bases and J 0 bases, with 19 bases left between them. Germline CDR1 and CDR2: SEHNR and FQNEAQ (reference sequence). DNA for the CDR3: TGTGCCAGCAGCTCCCCCCCCGGACGGGAAACCTCTGGAAACACCATATATTTT. It specifies CASSSPPGRETSGNTIYF.